This T cell receptor (beta chain) was obtained from a study of T cells after yellow fever vaccination. Notes on the study in general: Among primary-vaccination clones, most reappeared after the booster, at roughly 95% for CD4 and about 90% for CD8.

For this clonotype: What it recognizes is unknown.

The V end was cut by 5 bases, the J end by 0 bases, with 13 bases between. Germline V lookup: CDR1 MNHEY, CDR2 SMNVEV (reference sequence). CDR3 length: 15 amino acids. The authors made TCR cDNA by 5'RACE template switching, adding a universal primer site and UMIs. TCRdb reanalysed the 5' RACE reads using MiXCR and keeps one entry per CDR3 protein. The sample includes 500,000 to 650,000 distinct CDR3 sequences, 13% seen only once; the top ten take 11% to 15%. This clonotype was sampled from a man aged 25-45 years who received the YFV17D yellow fever vaccine. J is TRBJ1-1 and V is TRBV27; D is undetermined. Material: PBMCs, obtained on the day of the yellow fever booster vaccination. In nucleotides, the CDR3 is TGTGCCAGCAGTCCCACCTTACCCATGAACACTGAAGCTTTCTTT. This gives the protein CASSPTLPMNTEAFF.